This is a list of T cell receptor beta chains from one sample in a study of T-cell reconstitution after alpha-beta-depleted transplantation in children. One entry per CDR3 protein, called by TCRdb with MiXCR from the PCR reads. In the table there are over 90,000 distinct CDR3 sequences, approximately 6% of which are singletons. The sequencing used PBMCs, mostly from graft donor cells, collected 60 days after TCRalphabeta/CD19-depleted stem cell transplant. These TCRs come from a female patient between 2 and 15 years old who had a stem cell transplant for Fanconi anemia, so the T cells may come from the graft donor. Each CDR3 is given with its conserved first and last residue. D genes are given only for firm matches. Some rows have no size entry. The others give once, few or many, or a class for an expanded clone.

TRBJ2-7,many,TRBD2,TRBV25-1,CASSPPKVAGEREQYF,TGTGCCAGCAGTCCTCCCAAGGTAGCGGGAGAGAGGGAGCAGTACTTC
TRBJ2-1,many,NA,TRBV5-1,CASGKAYNEQFF,TGCGCCAGCGGAAAGGCCTACAATGAGCAGTTCTTC
TRBJ1-1,many,NA,TRBV15,CATSRASWSNTEAFF,TGTGCCACCAGCAGAGCCTCCTGGTCGAACACTGAAGCTTTCTTT
TRBJ1-2,NA,TRBD1,TRBV20-1,CSAREPGGYGYTF,TGCAGTGCTAGAGAACCAGGGGGCTATGGCTACACCTTC
TRBJ1-1,many,NA,TRBV24-1,CATSDLTDRAETEAFF,TGTGCCACCAGTGATTTGACTGACAGAGCGGAGACTGAAGCTTTCTTT
TRBJ1-2,NA,NA,TRBV6-1,CASSEKGGPYGYTF,TGTGCCAGCAGTGAAAAGGGGGGGCCCTATGGCTACACCTTC
TRBJ1-1,many,NA,TRBV5-6,CASSFYLRDPNTEAFF,TGTGCCAGCAGCTTTTACTTAAGGGATCCGAACACTGAAGCTTTCTTT
TRBJ2-1,many,NA,TRBV10-3,CAISELRTGPGNEQFF,TGTGCCATCAGTGAGCTTAGAACAGGGCCAGGGAATGAGCAGTTCTTC
TRBJ2-7,many,TRBD1,TRBV5-1,CASSLEGTGSVYEQYF,TGCGCCAGCAGCTTGGAGGGGACAGGGAGCGTCTACGAGCAGTACTTC
TRBJ2-3,many,NA,TRBV28,CASRPGTEADTQYF,TGTGCCAGCAGGCCGGGTACGGAGGCAGATACGCAGTATTTT
TRBJ2-3,many,NA,TRBV20-1,CSADRGLVTSGADTQYF,TGCAGTGCTGACAGGGGGCTCGTGACTAGCGGGGCAGATACGCAGTATTTT
TRBJ2-7,many,TRBD2,TRBV2,CASSGFGLAGAVKSYEQYF,TGTGCCAGCAGTGGTTTCGGACTAGCGGGAGCGGTTAAATCATACGAGCAGTACTTC
TRBJ1-1,many,TRBD1,TRBV3-1,CASSPQPGGAGAFF,TGTGCCAGCAGCCCCCAGCCAGGGGGCGCCGGAGCTTTCTTT
TRBJ1-5,few,TRBD1,TRBV5-1,CASSLGTGFTQPQHF,TGCGCCAGCAGCTTGGGGACAGGGTTTACTCAGCCCCAGCATTTT
TRBJ2-5,many,NA,TRBV7-9,CASSRRPGERKTQYF,TGTGCCAGCAGCCGCCGCCCAGGGGAGAGAAAGACCCAGTACTTC
TRBJ2-3,NA,NA,TRBV7-3,CASSLTAPQGGTDTQYF,TGTGCCAGCAGCTTAACCGCCCCTCAGGGGGGGACAGATACGCAGTATTTT
TRBJ2-7,many,TRBD2,TRBV4-2,CASSQDSSGSYEQYF,TGTGCCAGCAGCCAAGATTCCAGCGGGAGTTACGAGCAGTACTTC
TRBJ2-7,many,NA,TRBV3-1,CASSLNSYEQYF,TGTGCCAGCAGCCTGAACTCCTACGAGCAGTACTTC
TRBJ2-1,many,NA,TRBV5-1,CASSLLASYNEQFF,TGCGCCAGCAGCTTGCTAGCCTCCTACAATGAGCAGTTCTTC
TRBJ2-7,NA,NA,TRBV9,CASSVGVTREQYF,TGTGCCAGCAGCGTAGGTGTAACGCGCGAGCAGTACTTC
TRBJ1-4,NA,NA,TRBV20-1,CSASTDPTNEKLFF,TGCAGTGCTAGCACGGATCCAACTAATGAAAAACTGTTTTTT
TRBJ2-1,many,NA,TRBV9,CASSVEARLYNEQFF,TGTGCCAGCAGCGTAGAAGCGCGGCTTTACAATGAGCAGTTCTTC
TRBJ2-1,NA,NA,TRBV10-3,CAIDSGGEQFF,TGTGCCATCGATAGCGGAGGTGAGCAGTTCTTC
TRBJ1-2,few,NA,TRBV7-8,CASSTQGPTNYGYTF,TGTGCCAGCAGCACCCAGGGACCCACTAACTATGGCTACACCTTC
TRBJ2-1,few,NA,TRBV12-3/TRBV12-4,CASSPGSYNEQFF,TGTGCCAGCAGCCCTGGCTCCTACAATGAGCAGTTCTTC
TRBJ2-5,many,NA,TRBV20-1,CGGKYQETQYF,TGCGGGGGGAAATACCAAGAGACCCAGTACTTC
TRBJ1-1,many,NA,TRBV12-3/TRBV12-4,CASSHFRGKGNTEAFF,TGTGCCAGCAGTCACTTTAGGGGGAAGGGGAACACTGAAGCTTTCTTT
TRBJ2-2,few,NA,TRBV2,CASSVLGTTGELFF,TGTGCCAGCAGTGTGCTGGGGACTACCGGGGAGCTGTTTTTT
TRBJ2-3,NA,TRBD2,TRBV12-3/TRBV12-4,CASSLVLAGGWGADTQYF,TGTGCCAGCAGTTTAGTCCTAGCGGGAGGGTGGGGTGCAGATACGCAGTATTTT
TRBJ2-5,many,NA,TRBV20-1,CSASYRLVQETQYF,TGCAGTGCTAGTTACCGGCTAGTTCAAGAGACCCAGTACTTC
TRBJ2-5,NA,TRBD2,TRBV5-4,CASSPNSGRVSETQYF,TGTGCCAGCAGCCCCAATAGCGGGAGGGTCAGTGAGACCCAGTACTTC
TRBJ2-1,many,NA,TRBV28,CASSFLPSSNEQFF,TGTGCCAGCAGTTTCCTACCCTCTAGCAATGAGCAGTTCTTC
TRBJ2-5,many,TRBD1,TRBV12-3/TRBV12-4,CASSYKGARETQYF,TGTGCCAGCAGTTATAAGGGGGCGCGGGAGACCCAGTACTTC
TRBJ2-7,few,NA,TRBV2,CASSPPGAGVGQYF,TGTGCCAGCAGCCCACCTGGAGCAGGGGTCGGGCAGTACTTC
TRBJ1-2,NA,NA,TRBV2,CASSPQGGYTF,TGTGCCAGCAGTCCTCAGGGTGGCTACACCTTC